A selection of T cell receptor beta chains follows, all from one sample in a study of blood T cell repertoires in COVID-19. Measured with immunoSEQ multiplex PCR; TCRdb has only the in-frame clones, and not every one. Of 200,000 or so clones listed, about 78% were seen once; the top ten hold less than 6%. Sample: peripheral blood. Receptors originate from a woman between 65 and 79 years old with acute or convalescent COVID-19. Each CDR3 is given with its conserved first and last residue. D genes are given only for firm matches. The size field is filled for only some rows; it gives once, few, many or a size class.

V gene: TRBV29-1
J gene: TRBJ2-3
clone size: few
D gene: NA
CDR3 DNA: TGCAGCGCCTGGACTGTCACAGATACGCAGTATTTT
CDR3 protein: CSAWTVTDTQYF

V gene: TRBV29-1
J gene: TRBJ1-5
clone size: NA
D gene: NA
CDR3 DNA: TGCAGCGTGACCCGGGACCCCGGGGAGGATCAGCCCCAGCATTTT
CDR3 protein: CSVTRDPGEDQPQHF

V gene: TRBV7-8
J gene: TRBJ1-4
clone size: once
D gene: NA
CDR3 DNA: TGTGCCTCTGGGGGGAATGCTAATGAAAAACTGTTTTTT
CDR3 protein: CASGGNANEKLFF

V gene: TRBV4-1
J gene: TRBJ2-2
clone size: NA
D gene: NA
CDR3 DNA: TGCGCCCCAGGGGGGGAGCTGTTTTTT
CDR3 protein: CAPGGELFF

V gene: TRBV6-5
J gene: TRBJ1-1
clone size: once
D gene: TRBD1
CDR3 DNA: TGTGCCAGCCGCCTAGGGCAGGGGGCCCCTGAAGCTTTCTTT
CDR3 protein: CASRLGQGAPEAFF

V gene: TRBV27
J gene: TRBJ1-2
clone size: NA
D gene: TRBD1
CDR3 DNA: TGTGCCAGCAGTCTCCGACAGGGGTGGGGTGGCTACACCTTC
CDR3 protein: CASSLRQGWGGYTF

V gene: TRBV28
J gene: TRBJ1-3
clone size: NA
D gene: TRBD1
CDR3 DNA: TGTGCCAGCAGTCCCAAAAGACAGGGACCCCTGATGTACTCTGGAAACACCATATATTTT
CDR3 protein: CASSPKRQGPLMYSGNTIYF

V gene: TRBV7-9
J gene: TRBJ2-2
clone size: NA
D gene: TRBD1
CDR3 DNA: TGTGCCAGCAGCTTAGCTGGATCGAGTGGGACAGGAAACACCGGGGAGCTGTTTTTT
CDR3 protein: CASSLAGSSGTGNTGELFF

V gene: TRBV19
J gene: TRBJ1-2
clone size: NA
D gene: TRBD1
CDR3 DNA: TGTGCCAGTAGTATCGGGACAGGACAAAACTATGGCTACACCTTC
CDR3 protein: CASSIGTGQNYGYTF

V gene: TRBV28
J gene: TRBJ2-5
clone size: NA
D gene: NA
CDR3 DNA: TGTGCCAGCAGTTTAGCGGGGCTTAAAGAGACCCAGTACTTC
CDR3 protein: CASSLAGLKETQYF

V gene: TRBV28
J gene: TRBJ2-7
clone size: NA
D gene: TRBD1
CDR3 DNA: TGTGCCAGCAGTTTATTGATGGACAGGGCCGAGCAGTACTTC
CDR3 protein: CASSLLMDRAEQYF

V gene: TRBV6-6
J gene: TRBJ1-6
clone size: NA
D gene: TRBD1
CDR3 DNA: TGTGCCAGCAGTCGAAATGACAGGGAAGGGGCACCCCTCCACTTT
CDR3 protein: CASSRNDREGAPLHF

V gene: TRBV6-5
J gene: TRBJ2-7
clone size: NA
D gene: TRBD2
CDR3 DNA: TGTGCCAGCAGTTCTAGCGGGACTTTCTCCTACGAGCAGTACTTC
CDR3 protein: CASSSSGTFSYEQYF

V gene: TRBV7-9
J gene: TRBJ2-7
clone size: few
D gene: TRBD2
CDR3 DNA: TGTGCCAGCAGCTTACGGGGGGGTTCGCTGCAGTACTTC
CDR3 protein: CASSLRGGSLQYF

V gene: TRBV7-9
J gene: TRBJ2-7
clone size: once
D gene: NA
CDR3 DNA: TGTGCCAGCAGCTTATCTTATTCCGAGCAGTACTTC
CDR3 protein: CASSLSYSEQYF

V gene: TRBV13
J gene: TRBJ2-1
clone size: large
D gene: NA
CDR3 DNA: TGTGCCAGCAGCTCTCGGGGAACTGAGCAGTTCTTC
CDR3 protein: CASSSRGTEQFF

V gene: TRBV6-5
J gene: TRBJ1-1
clone size: NA
D gene: NA
CDR3 DNA: TGTGCCAGCAGTTACGAGAAGAACACTGAAGCTTTCTTT
CDR3 protein: CASSYEKNTEAFF

V gene: TRBV6-4
J gene: TRBJ2-1
clone size: NA
D gene: TRBD2
CDR3 DNA: TGTGCCAGCAGCCAACTAGCGGGAGATCTGAATGAGCAGTTCTTC
CDR3 protein: CASSQLAGDLNEQFF

V gene: TRBV19
J gene: TRBJ1-2
clone size: NA
D gene: TRBD1
CDR3 DNA: TGTGCCAGTAGGGGACAGCTACTTCTTGGCTACACCTTC
CDR3 protein: CASRGQLLLGYTF

V gene: TRBV20-1
J gene: TRBJ2-1
clone size: NA
D gene: TRBD2
CDR3 DNA: TGCAGTGCCGGGACTAGGGGTGAGCAGTTCTTC
CDR3 protein: CSAGTRGEQFF

V gene: TRBV11-2
J gene: TRBJ2-1
clone size: once
D gene: NA
CDR3 DNA: TGTGCCAGCAGCTTAGCCAGTAACAATGAGCAGTTCTTC
CDR3 protein: CASSLASNNEQFF

V gene: TRBV12-3/TRBV12-4
J gene: TRBJ2-1
clone size: NA
D gene: TRBD2
CDR3 DNA: TGTGCCAGCAGACCCCTAGCGGATGAGCAGTTCTTC
CDR3 protein: CASRPLADEQFF

V gene: TRBV19
J gene: TRBJ2-1
clone size: NA
D gene: NA
CDR3 DNA: TGTGCCAGTAACTTTGGAGTAGCGACCAATGAGCAGTTCTTC
CDR3 protein: CASNFGVATNEQFF

V gene: TRBV5-1
J gene: TRBJ2-1
clone size: NA
D gene: TRBD1
CDR3 DNA: TGCGCCAGCACTACTCGGGGCGGGACAGGGGATAAAAATGAGCAGTTCTTC
CDR3 protein: CASTTRGGTGDKNEQFF

V gene: TRBV6-5
J gene: TRBJ2-7
clone size: NA
D gene: TRBD1
CDR3 DNA: TGTGCCAGCAGTTACTCGACGGGAAGGGACAGATACGAGCAGTACTTC
CDR3 protein: CASSYSTGRDRYEQYF

V gene: TRBV30
J gene: TRBJ1-5
clone size: NA
D gene: NA
CDR3 DNA: TGTGCCTGGAGCGCCCGGGCGGGGAATCAGCCCCAGCATTTT
CDR3 protein: CAWSARAGNQPQHF

V gene: TRBV29-1
J gene: TRBJ1-1
clone size: NA
D gene: NA
CDR3 DNA: TGCAGCGTTGACGGACTTGAAGCTTTCTTT
CDR3 protein: CSVDGLEAFF

V gene: TRBV5-1
J gene: TRBJ2-1
clone size: NA
D gene: TRBD2
CDR3 DNA: TGCGCCAGCAGCTTGTCTAGCGGGAGTTATGAGCAGTTCTTC
CDR3 protein: CASSLSSGSYEQFF

V gene: TRBV18
J gene: TRBJ1-5
clone size: once
D gene: NA
CDR3 DNA: TGTGCCAGCACTGCAACTAGCAATCAGCCCCAGCATTTT
CDR3 protein: CASTATSNQPQHF

V gene: TRBV28
J gene: TRBJ2-7
clone size: once
D gene: TRBD1
CDR3 DNA: TGTGCCAGCAGCTTCCTCCGAGACAGGGATACCTACGAGCAGTACTTC
CDR3 protein: CASSFLRDRDTYEQYF

V gene: TRBV20-1
J gene: TRBJ1-3
clone size: few
D gene: NA
CDR3 DNA: TGCAGTGCTAATTCCCTAAACACCATATATTTT
CDR3 protein: CSANSLNTIYF

V gene: TRBV7-9
J gene: TRBJ1-2
clone size: few
D gene: NA
CDR3 DNA: TGTGCCAGCAGCCGAGGACAGAACTATGGCTACACCTTC
CDR3 protein: CASSRGQNYGYTF

V gene: TRBV19
J gene: TRBJ2-7
clone size: NA
D gene: NA
CDR3 DNA: TGTGCCAGTAGCGAGACGGGTGACAGGTTCTACGAGCAGTACTTC
CDR3 protein: CASSETGDRFYEQYF

V gene: TRBV7-6
J gene: TRBJ1-1
clone size: NA
D gene: NA
CDR3 DNA: TGTGCCAGCAGCAAGACAGTATCTCTCAGCGACACTGAAGCTTTCTTT
CDR3 protein: CASSKTVSLSDTEAFF

V gene: TRBV5-4
J gene: TRBJ2-5
clone size: NA
D gene: NA
CDR3 DNA: TGTGCCAGCAGCTTGCGGGGAACGGAGACCCAGTACTTC
CDR3 protein: CASSLRGTETQYF

V gene: TRBV9
J gene: TRBJ1-1
clone size: NA
D gene: TRBD1
CDR3 DNA: TGTGCCAGCAGCTCTAGGGCCTTTGACAGGGTCACTGAAGCTTTCTTT
CDR3 protein: CASSSRAFDRVTEAFF

V gene: TRBV3-1/TRBV3-2
J gene: TRBJ2-3
clone size: NA
D gene: TRBD2
CDR3 DNA: TGTGCCAGCAGCCCCAATGGAGCGGGAGCAGCAGATACGCAGTATTTT
CDR3 protein: CASSPNGAGAADTQYF

V gene: TRBV24-1
J gene: TRBJ1-3
clone size: NA
D gene: NA
CDR3 DNA: TGTGCCACCAGTGATTCAGGGGAAGGCTCTGGAAACACCATATATTTT
CDR3 protein: CATSDSGEGSGNTIYF

V gene: TRBV2
J gene: TRBJ1-5
clone size: NA
D gene: TRBD1
CDR3 DNA: TGTGCCAGCAGTGAGGGAGACAGGGGTCTGAGGAATCAGCCCCAGCATTTT
CDR3 protein: CASSEGDRGLRNQPQHF

V gene: TRBV2
J gene: TRBJ2-3
clone size: NA
D gene: NA
CDR3 DNA: TGTGCCAGCAGTGATTCACAGGGAACAGATACGCAGTATTTT
CDR3 protein: CASSDSQGTDTQYF